This TCR beta chain originates from a study of cytomegalovirus exposure and HLA in healthy donors. The PCR employed 60 Vbeta primers together with 13 Jbeta primers. Assay used: immunoSEQ multiplex PCR; TCRdb lists only in-frame clones, some missing. Of some 180,000 clones listed, about four fifths are singletons. The CDR3 loop spans 14 amino acids. In germline, CDR1 is MNHEY, CDR2 SMNVEV (reference sequence). V gave up 2 bases and J gave up 7 bases; unmatched junction bases: 5. V and J are TRBV27 and TRBJ2-7, with TRBD2 identical over 10 bases. Source material: PBMCs. This receptor was obtained from a man between 35 and 55 years old in good health and CMV-seropositive. This CDR3 reads CASSLGPAGGEQYF. The CDR3 nucleotides read TGTGCCAGCAGTTTAGGTCCAGCGGGGGGGGAGCAGTACTTC.